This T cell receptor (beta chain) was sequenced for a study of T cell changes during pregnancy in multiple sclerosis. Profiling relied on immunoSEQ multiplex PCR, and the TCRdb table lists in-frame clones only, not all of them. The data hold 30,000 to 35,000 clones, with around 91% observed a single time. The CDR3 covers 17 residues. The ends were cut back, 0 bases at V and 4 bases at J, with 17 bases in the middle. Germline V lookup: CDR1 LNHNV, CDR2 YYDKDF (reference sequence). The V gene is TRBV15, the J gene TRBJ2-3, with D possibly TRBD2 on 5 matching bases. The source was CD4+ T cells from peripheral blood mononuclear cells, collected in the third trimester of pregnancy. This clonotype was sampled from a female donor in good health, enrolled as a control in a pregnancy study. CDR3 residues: CATSRDAGVRVADTQYF. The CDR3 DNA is TGTGCCACCAGCAGAGATGCCGGGGTGAGGGTGGCAGATACGCAGTATTTT.